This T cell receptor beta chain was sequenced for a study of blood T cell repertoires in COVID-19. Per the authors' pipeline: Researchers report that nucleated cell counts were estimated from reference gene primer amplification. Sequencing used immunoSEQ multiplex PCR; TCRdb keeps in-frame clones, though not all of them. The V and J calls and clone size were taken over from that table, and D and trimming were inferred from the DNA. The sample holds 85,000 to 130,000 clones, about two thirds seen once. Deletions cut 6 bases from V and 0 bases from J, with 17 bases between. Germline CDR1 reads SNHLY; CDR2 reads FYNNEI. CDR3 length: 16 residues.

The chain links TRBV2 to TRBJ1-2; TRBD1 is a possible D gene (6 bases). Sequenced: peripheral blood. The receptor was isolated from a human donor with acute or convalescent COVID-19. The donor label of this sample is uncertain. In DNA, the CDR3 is TGTGCCAGCAGGAGGGGCCGGGACATAGCTAACTATGGCTACACCTTC. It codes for CASRRGRDIANYGYTF.